This section outlines one T cell receptor (beta chain) sequence together with its context. The data were taken from a study of blood T cell repertoires in COVID-19. As for the study in general: From T cells, B-cell-depleted T cells, or PBMCs came the material, which was cDNA or gDNA.

Here immunoSEQ multiplex PCR was the method, and the copy in TCRdb shows in-frame clones only, minus some. The sample holds roughly 500,000 clones; 80% to 90% are singletons and the top ten take 8% to 9.5%. This CDR3 has 14 amino acids. The V gene lost 8 bases and the J gene lost 8 bases, with 21 bases spanning the gap. CDR1 is LGHNT, CDR2 FRNRAP, per germline. The chain couples TRBV12-5 to TRBJ1-1, with D possibly being TRBD1 (5 bases). Sequenced: PBMCs or T cells enriched from blood (not recorded which). This TCR was recovered from an older woman who had recovered from COVID-19. The CDR3 here is CASRGTGTAGEAFF. DNA of the CDR3: TGTGCTAGTCGGGGGACCGGGACGGCGGGCGAAGCTTTCTTT.